The clone carrying this T cell receptor (beta chain) was counted only a few times. Its target is not known. This sample stems from a study of cytomegalovirus exposure and HLA in healthy donors. Study-level results: A later analysis found most CMV-associated TCR beta chains apparently HLA-restricted. Reportedly, fewer N-insertions than the approximately 700-donor mean appeared in an Asian-associated ancestry cluster in a later analysis. Cytomegalovirus-associated status was assigned to 164 TCR beta chains. The authors excluded some V segments, including TRBV6-2 and TRBV6-3, as indistinguishable.

The PCR ran on 60 Vbeta and 13 Jbeta primers. The assay was immunoSEQ multiplex PCR, and TCRdb's table has in-frame clones only and misses some. The repertoire holds 100,000 to 150,000 clones, with around 8.5% as singletons. Germline V gives CDR1 MGHDK, CDR2 SYGVNS. Trimming removed 3 bases at V and 8 bases at J, with 5 bases between. This CDR3 contains 12 residues. This clonotype was sampled from a man aged 40-49 years in good health and CMV-seronegative. Sequencing input: PBMCs. The chain carries TRBV25-1 and TRBJ1-6; the D is unclear. This CDR3 is CASSDSDSPLHF. The CDR3 DNA reads as TGTGCCAGCAGTGATTCCGATTCACCCCTCCACTTT.